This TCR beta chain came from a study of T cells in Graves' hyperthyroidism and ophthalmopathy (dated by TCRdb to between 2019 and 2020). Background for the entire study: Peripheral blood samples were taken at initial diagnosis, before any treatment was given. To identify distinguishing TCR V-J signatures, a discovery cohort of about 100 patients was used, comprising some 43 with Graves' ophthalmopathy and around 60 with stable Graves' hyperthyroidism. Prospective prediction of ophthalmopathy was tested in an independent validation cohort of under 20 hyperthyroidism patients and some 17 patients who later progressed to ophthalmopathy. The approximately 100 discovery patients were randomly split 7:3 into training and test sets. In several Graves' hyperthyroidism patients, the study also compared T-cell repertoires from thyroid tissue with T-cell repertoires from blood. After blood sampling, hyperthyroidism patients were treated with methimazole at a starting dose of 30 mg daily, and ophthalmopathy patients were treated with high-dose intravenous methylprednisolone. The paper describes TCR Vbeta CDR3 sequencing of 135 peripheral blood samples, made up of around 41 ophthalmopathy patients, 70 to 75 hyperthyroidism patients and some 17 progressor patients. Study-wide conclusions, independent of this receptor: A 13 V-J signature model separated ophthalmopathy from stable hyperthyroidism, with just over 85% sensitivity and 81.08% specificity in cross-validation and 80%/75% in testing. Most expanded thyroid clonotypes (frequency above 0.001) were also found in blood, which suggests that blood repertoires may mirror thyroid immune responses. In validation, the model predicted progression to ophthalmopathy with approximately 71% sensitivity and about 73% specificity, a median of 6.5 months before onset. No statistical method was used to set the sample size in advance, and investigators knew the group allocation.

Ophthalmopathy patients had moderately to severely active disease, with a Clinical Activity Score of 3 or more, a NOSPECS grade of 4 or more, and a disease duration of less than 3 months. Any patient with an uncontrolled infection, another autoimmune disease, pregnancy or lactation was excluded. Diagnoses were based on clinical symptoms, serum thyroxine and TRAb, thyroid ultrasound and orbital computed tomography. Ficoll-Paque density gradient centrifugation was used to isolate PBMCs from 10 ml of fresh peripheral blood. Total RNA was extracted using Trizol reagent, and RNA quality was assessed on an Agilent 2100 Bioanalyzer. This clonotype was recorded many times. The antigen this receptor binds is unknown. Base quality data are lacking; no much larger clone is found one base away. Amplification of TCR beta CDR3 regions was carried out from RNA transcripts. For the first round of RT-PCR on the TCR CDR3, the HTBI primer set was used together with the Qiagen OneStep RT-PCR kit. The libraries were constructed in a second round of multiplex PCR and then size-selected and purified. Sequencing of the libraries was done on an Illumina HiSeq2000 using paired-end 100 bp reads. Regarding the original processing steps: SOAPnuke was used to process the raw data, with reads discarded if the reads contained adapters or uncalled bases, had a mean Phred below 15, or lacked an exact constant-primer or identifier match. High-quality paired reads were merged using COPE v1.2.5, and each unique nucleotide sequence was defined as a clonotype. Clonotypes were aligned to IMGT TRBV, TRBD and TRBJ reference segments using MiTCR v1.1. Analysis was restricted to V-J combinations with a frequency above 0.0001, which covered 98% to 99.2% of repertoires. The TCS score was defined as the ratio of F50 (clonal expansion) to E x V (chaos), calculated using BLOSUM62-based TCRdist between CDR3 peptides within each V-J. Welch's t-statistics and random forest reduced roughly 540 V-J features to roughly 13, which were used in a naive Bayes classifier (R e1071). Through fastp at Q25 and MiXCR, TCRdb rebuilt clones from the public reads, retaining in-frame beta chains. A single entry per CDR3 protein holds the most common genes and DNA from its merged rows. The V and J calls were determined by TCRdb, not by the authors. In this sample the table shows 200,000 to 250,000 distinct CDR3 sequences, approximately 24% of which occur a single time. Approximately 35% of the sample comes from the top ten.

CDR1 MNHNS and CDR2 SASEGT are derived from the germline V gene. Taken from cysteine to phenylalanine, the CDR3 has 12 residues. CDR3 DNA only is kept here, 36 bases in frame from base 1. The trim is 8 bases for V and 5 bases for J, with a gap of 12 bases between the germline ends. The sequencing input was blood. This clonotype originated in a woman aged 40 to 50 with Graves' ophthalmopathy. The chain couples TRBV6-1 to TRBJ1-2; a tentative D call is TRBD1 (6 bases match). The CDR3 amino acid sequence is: CASVDSFYGYTF. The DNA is TGTGCCAGCGTGGACAGCTTTTATGGCTACACCTTC.